These 16 T cell receptor beta chains were all obtained from the same sample, sequenced in a study of early T cells in non-severe SARS-CoV-2 infection (dated by TCRdb to about 2021). Receptors were amplified or captured by 5' RACE. The reads were generated on a NextSeq 500. Using fastp at Q25 and MiXCR, TCRdb reprocessed the public reads and kept productive beta chains. All rows with the same CDR3 protein become a single entry with the most common DNA and genes. The sample records about 87,000 distinct CDR3 sequences, 12% to 15% of which are singletons. The ten largest clones capture around 6.4% of the sample. The source material was whole blood. These receptors came from an adult who was a healthcare worker with PCR-confirmed SARS-CoV-2 infection or an uninfected control (not recorded which).

V is TRBV29-1 and J is TRBJ2-3, with D unclear. The CDR3 contains 15 residues. Germline CDR1 SQVTM, CDR2 ANQGSEA. With 5 bases removed from V and 0 bases from J, the gap between germline ends came to 15 bases. The CDR3 region has the DNA TGCAGCGTTTTAGGGCTCATTGCTAGCACAGATACGCAGTATTTT. Amino acids: CSVLGLIASTDTQYF.

This clonotype showed up just a few times. The rearrangement links TRBV27 to TRBJ1-6; D might be TRBD1 (6 bases). V shed 4 bases and J shed 7 bases, with 14 bases lying between them. CDR1 is MNHEY, CDR2 SMNVEV, per germline (reference sequence). The CDR3 consists of 15 residues. The CDR3 spells CASSWAGQGNSPLHF. The CDR3 bases are TGTGCCAGCAGTTGGGCGGGGCAGGGGAATTCACCCCTCCACTTT.

This clonotype was seen ten or more times. This chain uses TRBV27 with TRBJ2-6, with 12 bases that match TRBD2. CDR3 length: 21 residues. Per germline, CDR1 MNHEY and CDR2 SMNVEV (reference sequence). V shed 5 bases, J shed 0 bases, and the junction held 14 bases outside the gene matches. The CDR3 DNA reads TGTGCCAGCAGTCCCTACTTGACTAGCGGGGGTACCCACTCTGGGGCCAACGTCCTGACTTTC. Its translation: CASSPYLTSGGTHSGANVLTF.

The gene calls are TRBV7-9 and TRBJ1-5, with TRBD1 as a possible D gene (5 bases). CDR3 length: 14 amino acids. V was clipped by 5 bases and J by 1 base, with 9 bases between them. Germline V gene sequence: CDR1 SEHNR, CDR2 FQNEAQ (reference sequence). CDR3 sequence: CASSRDLSNQPQHF. In nucleotides, the CDR3 is TGTGCCAGCAGCCGGGACCTGAGCAATCAGCCCCAGCATTTT.

This clonotype turned up a few times. The rearrangement joins TRBV6-5 to TRBJ2-2; weak D call: TRBD1 (6 bases). The germline V gene encodes CDR1 MNHEY and CDR2 SVGAGI. V was cut by 8 bases and J by 6 bases, with 13 bases left in between. The CDR3 has 13 residues. The CDR3 bases are TGTGCCAGCCGCAGGGGTAGGGCCGGGGAGCTGTTTTTT. Protein product: CASRRGRAGELFF.

V usage is TRBV12-3 or TRBV12-4 and J usage is TRBJ1-3; no firm D call. CDR3 size: 17 residues. V was trimmed by 3 bases and J by 0 bases, leaving 15 bases between them. In nucleotides, the CDR3 is TGTGCCAGCAGTTTGATAGCTAACACCGTCTCTGGAAACACCATATATTTT. It translates to CASSLIANTVSGNTIYF.

The rearrangement links TRBV11-3 to TRBJ2-5; D uncertain. Germline values: CDR1 SGHNT, CDR2 YENEEA. Trimming stripped 0 bases from V and 4 bases from J, with 6 bases between. The CDR3 spans 13 residues. This CDR3 reads CASSLEVGETQYF. DNA for the CDR3: TGTGCCAGCAGCTTAGAAGTTGGAGAGACCCAGTACTTC.

This clonotype has at least ten counts. The V and J genes are TRBV6-5 and TRBJ2-2; the D gene is possibly TRBD2 (6 bases). V lost 6 bases to trimming and J lost 4 bases, with 18 bases between them. The CDR3 covers 16 residues. Germline V lookup: CDR1 MNHEY, CDR2 SVGAGI. In DNA form, the CDR3 reads TGTGCCAGCAGCCGGCGGTTGAACGGGGGCACCGGGGAGCTGTTTTTT. Amino acids: CASSRRLNGGTGELFF.

There are many counts of this clonotype. The rearrangement joins TRBV2 to TRBJ1-6; no firm D call. Germline loops: CDR1 SNHLY, CDR2 FYNNEI. This CDR3 comprises 13 residues. The V gene lost 7 bases and the J gene lost 6 bases, with 10 bases spanning the gap. CDR3 nucleotide sequence: TGTGCCAGCAACATGTGGGGTAATTCACCCCTCCACTTT. Its translation is CASNMWGNSPLHF.

This sequence joins TRBV11-2 and TRBJ2-7, with D perhaps given as TRBD1 or TRBD2 (5 bases each). Germline CDR1 SGHAT, CDR2 FQNNGV. CDR3 length equals 15 residues. With 6 bases removed from V and 0 bases from J, the gap between germline ends came to 15 bases. As DNA, the CDR3 is TGTGCCAGCAGTACACCGGGACGGTACTCCTACGAGCAGTACTTC. As protein: CASSTPGRYSYEQYF.

Ten or more counts support this clonotype. CDR3 nucleotide sequence: TGTGCCAGCAGCCAAGGCCTAGCAAGTCTTGAGCAGTTCTTC. This encodes CASSQGLASLEQFF. The chain is built from TRBV3-1 and TRBJ2-1; the D gene is possibly TRBD2 (5 bases). This CDR3 comprises 14 residues. Trimming stripped 1 base from V and 9 bases from J, with 13 bases between. The germline gives CDR1 LGHDT, CDR2 YNNKEL (reference sequence).

This clonotype showed up many times. CDR3 sequence: CASSFRRGDRASSEQFF. DNA of the CDR3: TGTGCCAGCAGCTTCCGACGAGGGGACAGGGCGTCGAGTGAGCAGTTCTTC. This chain connects TRBV3-1 to TRBJ2-1; 9 positions agree with TRBD1. Germline V gene sequence: CDR1 LGHDT, CDR2 YNNKEL (reference sequence). This CDR3 comprises 17 residues. V was pared by 5 bases and J by 9 bases, with 17 bases of the junction left unmatched.

The CDR3 sequence: CASSLTWAYTGELFF. DNA of the CDR3: TGTGCCAGCAGCTTAACCTGGGCTTATACCGGGGAGCTGTTTTTT. The chain recombines TRBV7-2 with TRBJ2-2, with unresolved D. This CDR3 is 15 amino acids long. The ends were cut back, 2 bases at V and 5 bases at J, with 12 bases in the middle. Germline values: CDR1 SGHTA, CDR2 FQGNSA.

At least ten counts were recorded for this clonotype. The chain joins TRBV7-8 to TRBJ2-2, with D tentatively TRBD1 or TRBD2 (5 bases each). The CDR3 covers 16 residues. Germline V gene data show CDR1 as SGHVS and CDR2 as FQNEAQ. With 5 bases removed from V and 0 bases from J, the gap between germline ends came to 13 bases. The CDR3, as DNA: TGTGCCAGCAGCCGATGGGTGGGGGCGAACACCGGGGAGCTGTTTTTT. Residues: CASSRWVGANTGELFF.

A few counts support this clonotype. This chain uses TRBV7-9 with TRBJ2-5; 9 bases agree with TRBD1. CDR1 and CDR2 from the germline V gene are SEHNR and FQNEAQ (reference sequence). This CDR3 region has 15 residues. V gave up 1 base and J gave up 6 bases; unmatched junction bases: 6. The DNA for the CDR3 is TGTGCCAGCAGCTTAGGTGACAGGGGGATGAAGACCCAGTACTTC. It specifies CASSLGDRGMKTQYF.

This clonotype turned up a few times. The chain couples TRBV7-8 to TRBJ2-1, with D unresolved. The CDR3 has 12 residues. Germline V gene sequence: CDR1 SGHVS, CDR2 FQNEAQ. V lost 1 base, J lost 10 bases, and 8 bases lay in between. This CDR3 is CASSLEAREQFF. The CDR3, as DNA: TGTGCCAGCAGCTTAGAAGCGAGGGAGCAGTTCTTC.